This T cell receptor beta chain was sequenced for a study of blood T cell repertoires in COVID-19. After removal of 4 bases from V and 7 bases from J, the junction contained 7 bases not matched to a gene. This CDR3 contains 14 residues. Germline V lookup: CDR1 LNHDA, CDR2 SQIVND (reference sequence). Here immunoSEQ multiplex PCR was the method, and the copy in TCRdb shows in-frame clones only, minus some. This sample has hundreds of thousands of clones, with approximately 86% found just once. The TCR comes from a woman in her 30s with acute COVID-19. Sequences were obtained from PBMCs or T cells enriched from blood (not recorded which). This sequence joins TRBV19 and TRBJ1-5; 7 positions agree with TRBD1. CDR3 sequence (DNA): TGTGCCAGTAGTACCGAACAGGGGCTACAGCCCCAGCATTTT. Its translation is CASSTEQGLQPQHF.